This T cell receptor (beta chain) was sequenced during a study of beta chain features in type 1 diabetes. A word on this clone: The antigen remains unidentified.

The study's findings and limits: In all four CD4+ subsets, TCRB CDR3 length was significantly, moderately reduced in type 1 diabetes. Sequencing from cDNA could over-represent high-TCR-expressing cells.

Expressed TCRB transcripts were sequenced, since all the RNA that had been isolated was reverse transcribed. Assay: immunoSEQ multiplex PCR; the TCRdb copy retains only in-frame clones and omits some. The sample consists of more than 250,000 clones, approximately 16% of them appearing once. The V and J ends lost 5 bases and 8 bases, in that order; junction bases with no gene match: 10. Per germline, CDR1 GTSNPN and CDR2 SVGIG (reference sequence). This CDR3 spans 13 amino acids. The receptor's source is a man younger than 30 with type 1 diabetes. The sample comprised naive CD4+ T cells from blood. J is TRBJ1-2 and V is TRBV30; 8 bases match TRBD1. CDR3: CAWFTGGGSGYTF. As DNA, the CDR3 is TGTGCCTGGTTCACAGGGGGGGGATCGGGCTACACCTTC.